The 15 T cell receptor beta chains given below trace back to one sample, sequenced in a study of cytomegalovirus exposure and HLA in healthy donors. PCR amplification relied on 60 Vbeta primers (plus 13 Jbeta primers). TCRdb's table, derived via immunoSEQ multiplex PCR, lists solely in-frame clones and lacks some. The table has 150,000 to 200,000 clones, roughly four fifths seen once; the top ten hold under 5%. What was sequenced was PBMCs. The receptors here all came from a man aged 18 to 35 in good health and CMV-seronegative.

The chain employs TRBV7-9 and TRBJ1-1; no clear D gene. Trimming shortened V by 3 bases and J by 7 bases, and 15 bases separated the two germline ends. The CDR3 runs to 14 residues. Germline loops: CDR1 SEHNR, CDR2 FQNEAQ (reference sequence). The CDR3 is CASSFLGGEVEAFF. The CDR3 DNA reads as TGTGCCAGCAGCTTTTTGGGAGGAGAGGTTGAAGCTTTCTTT. Variable domain in full (rest from reference TRBV7-9 and TRBJ1-1): DTGVSQNPRHKITKRGQNVTFRCDPISEHNRLYWYRQTLGQGPEFLTYFQNEAQLEKSRLLSDRFSAERPKGSFSTLEIQRTEQGDSAMYLCASSFLGGEVEAFFGQGTRLTVV.

CDR3 nucleotide sequence: TGTGCCAGCAGCCATAATCGAAACACCATATATTTT. Translated: CASSHNRNTIYF. The chain employs TRBV14 and TRBJ1-3, with unresolved D. CDR1 SGHDN and CDR2 FVKESK come from the germline V gene. The CDR3 is 12 residues long. The V end was cut by 3 bases, the J end by 5 bases, with 5 bases between.

This chain joins TRBV7-9 and TRBJ1-6; D is uncertain. Germline assignment: CDR1 SEHNR and CDR2 FQNEAQ (reference sequence). The CDR3 is 15 amino acids. V was cut by 5 bases and J by 5 bases, with 13 bases left in between. CDR3 protein: CASSGPGRDNSPLHF. The DNA of the CDR3 is TGTGCCAGCAGCGGACCGGGAAGGGATAATTCACCCCTCCACTTT.

This chain connects TRBV6-6 to TRBJ1-2; 9 nucleotides line up with TRBD1. Germline V CDR1 and CDR2: MNHNY, SVGAGI (reference sequence). This CDR3 is 16 amino acids long. After removal of 5 bases from V and 0 bases from J, the junction contained 7 bases not matched to a gene. CDR3 sequence reads: CASSTPGQGANYGYTF. The CDR3 nucleotides read TGTGCCAGCAGTACTCCGGGACAGGGTGCTAACTATGGCTACACCTTC.

This chain uses TRBV7-8 with TRBJ1-1; D is unclear. This CDR3 is built from 14 residues. V lost 5 bases and J lost 1, with 11 bases in between. Germline V CDR1 and CDR2: SGHVS, FQNEAQ. CDR3 DNA sequence: TGTGCCAGCAGCCGTAAAACGGGGAACACTGAAGCTTTCTTT. Translating gives CASSRKTGNTEAFF.

The J gene is TRBJ2-3, the V gene TRBV7-2; 9 bases agree with TRBD2. Germline loops: CDR1 SGHTA, CDR2 FQGNSA. J lost 5 bases, V lost 1 base, and 4 bases had no gene match. The CDR3 spans 15 residues. The CDR3 sequence is CASSLGGRAVDTQYF. The CDR3 bases are TGTGCCAGCAGCTTAGGCGGGAGGGCGGTAGATACGCAGTATTTT.

The rearrangement joins TRBV6-5 to TRBJ2-1; 8 positions match TRBD2. The CDR3 has 15 residues. Germline CDR1 MNHEY, CDR2 SVGAGI. Trimming cost V 5 bases and J 9 bases; bases outside gene matches: 12. The CDR3 DNA sequence: TGTGCCAGCAGTCTTGCTGCGGGAGGATGGGGTGAGCAGTTCTTC. Its translation is CASSLAAGGWGEQFF.

J is TRBJ1-4 and V is TRBV27, with D perhaps TRBD1 (6 bases). Trimming removed 8 bases from V and 10 bases from J, with 17 bases in between. The length of the CDR3 is 13 residues. Germline CDR1 reads MNHEY; CDR2 reads SMNVEV (reference sequence). The CDR3 bases are TGTGCCAGCGGGATGACAGGAGAGGGAAAACTGTTTTTT. Its translation is CASGMTGEGKLFF.

J is TRBJ1-2 and V is TRBV5-1; 10 bases fit TRBD1. V was pared by 3 bases and J by 4 bases, with 6 bases of the junction left unmatched. The CDR3 extends over 15 amino acids. Germline-derived CDR1 and CDR2 are SGHRS and YFSETQ. CDR3 region: CASSSPTGGGYGYTF. The CDR3 bases are TGCGCCAGCAGCTCCCCGACAGGGGGCGGCTATGGCTACACCTTC.

In this sample, this clone turned up once. The chain carries TRBV7-9 and TRBJ1-1; 9 bases map to TRBD1. Losses at the gene ends were 1 base for V and 10 bases for J; bases not matched to a gene: 7. Germline loops: CDR1 SEHNR, CDR2 FQNEAQ (reference sequence). The CDR3 covers 14 residues. The CDR3 is CASSLDFRQGGAFF. The CDR3 bases are TGTGCCAGCAGCTTAGATTTCCGACAGGGGGGAGCTTTCTTT. Filled out from reference TRBV7-9 and TRBJ1-1, the complete variable domain reads DTGVSQNPRHKITKRGQNVTFRCDPISEHNRLYWYRQTLGQGPEFLTYFQNEAQLEKSRLLSDRFSAERPKGSFSTLEIQRTEQGDSAMYLCASSLDFRQGGAFFGQGTRLTVV.

This sequence joins TRBV10-3 and TRBJ2-7, with D perhaps TRBD2 (6 bases). CDR1 and CDR2 from the germline V gene are ENHRY and SYGVKD. The CDR3 covers 12 residues. With 7 bases removed from V and 0 bases from J, the gap between germline ends came to 7 bases. The CDR3 nucleotides read TGTGCCATCACGGGGGACTCCTACGAGCAGTACTTC. Translating it yields CAITGDSYEQYF.

The chain carries TRBV7-3 and TRBJ2-2, with 8 bases identical to TRBD1. Germline V gene lookup returns CDR1 SGHTA and CDR2 FQGTGA. The CDR3 runs to 15 residues. V shed 3 bases and J 1 base; nucleotides not matched to a gene: 1. The DNA of the CDR3 is TGTGCCAGCAGCTTCGGGACAGGGAACACCGGGGAGCTGTTTTTT. It codes for CASSFGTGNTGELFF.

The chain carries TRBV28 and TRBJ2-7, with TRBD1 matching 8 bases. The CDR3 spans 16 residues. Germline V gene lookup returns CDR1 MDHEN and CDR2 SYDVKM. V shed 5 bases and J 4 bases; nucleotides not matched to a gene: 13. The CDR3 coding sequence is TGTGCCAGCAGTCCACCTCCCCCCGGGACAGGTTACGAGCAGTACTTC. This sequence encodes CASSPPPPGTGYEQYF.

The chain recombines TRBV4-3 with TRBJ1-4, with D unclear. This CDR3 region has 15 residues. CDR1 is LGHNA and CDR2 is YSLEER in the germline V gene. V lost 0 bases to trimming and J lost 5 bases, with 10 bases between them. DNA of the CDR3: TGCGCCAGCAGCCAAGACACAGAGATAAATGAAAAACTGTTTTTT. Translation: CASSQDTEINEKLFF.

The chain carries TRBV7-2 and TRBJ2-3; D is possibly TRBD2 (6 bases). The CDR3 consists of 16 residues. In germline, CDR1 is SGHTA, CDR2 FQGNSA. With 2 bases removed from V and 1 base from J, the gap between germline ends came to 13 bases. The CDR3 spells CASSLNGGIGTDTQYF. The CDR3 nucleotides are TGTGCCAGCAGCTTAAATGGAGGGATAGGCACAGATACGCAGTATTTT.